These 20 T cell receptor beta chains came from one sample sequenced in a study of T cells in localized non-small cell lung cancer (dated by TCRdb to about 2020). Library prep was done by the immunoSEQ multiplex PCR assay. TCRdb holds this immuneACCESS table with in-frame rearrangements only. Some clones are missing; in checked studies, unresolved V genes explain under half, and the rest has no known cause. The sample has 1,500 to 2,000 clones on record, just over 35% of them singletons. The leading ten clones occupy roughly 34% of the sample. Sequenced material: lung tumor tissue, taken before any cancer treatment. All receptors derive from a woman aged 40-75 years with stage II lung adenocarcinoma.

The chain has TRBV9 and TRBJ2-3; 10 nucleotides agree with TRBD2. The CDR3 is 15 residues long. CDR1 and CDR2 (germline): SGDLS, YYNGEE. V lost 7 bases and J lost 5; bases outside the gene matches: 10. The CDR3 protein is CASHMLAGEKDTQYF. The CDR3 DNA sequence: TGTGCCAGCCATATGCTAGCGGGGGAAAAAGATACGCAGTATTTT.

This clone counts as medium-sized (0.01 to 0.1%). The rearrangement links TRBV11-3 to TRBJ1-3; the D is unclear. Germline CDR1 is SGHNT and CDR2 is YENEEA. This CDR3 spans 15 amino acids. The V gene lost 5 bases and the J gene lost 0 bases, with 11 bases spanning the gap. The DNA of the CDR3 is TGTGCCAGCAGCGTTGGCTGGATCTCTGGAAACACCATATATTTT. Protein sequence: CASSVGWISGNTIYF.

This chain uses TRBV5-1 with TRBJ2-2; TRBD1 matches at 7 bases. V lost 0 bases, J lost 3 bases, and 8 bases stayed unmatched. The CDR3 extends over 17 amino acids. Germline CDR1 and CDR2: SGHRS and YFSETQ. This chain's CDR3 is CASSLVDRARDTGELFF. The CDR3 bases are TGCGCCAGCAGCTTGGTAGACAGGGCGAGAGACACCGGGGAGCTGTTTTTT.

The chain links TRBV11-3 to TRBJ2-2; D uncertain. The CDR3 has 14 residues. The V gene lost 2 bases and the J gene lost 5 bases, with 9 bases spanning the gap. Per germline, CDR1 SGHNT and CDR2 YENEEA. In DNA form, the CDR3 reads TGTGCCAGCAGCTTATGGTGGGGTACCGGGGAGCTGTTTTTT. It is translated as CASSLWWGTGELFF. The full variable domain, in which reference TRBV11-3 and TRBJ2-2 provide the parts outside the CDR3, is EAGVVQSPRYKIIEKKQPVAFWCNPISGHNTLYWYLQNLGQGPELLIRYENEEAVDDSQLPKDRFSAERLKGVDSTLKIQPAELGDSAVYLCASSLWWGTGELFFGEGSRLTVL.

This clone was seen more than once but under ten times. V is TRBV2 and J is TRBJ2-5; 9 nucleotides align to TRBD1. Germline loops: CDR1 SNHLY, CDR2 FYNNEI. The CDR3 is 15 residues long. V lost 6 bases, J lost 3 bases, and 8 bases stayed unmatched. The CDR3 reads CASRADRGREETQYF. The CDR3 nucleotides are TGTGCCAGCAGAGCGGACAGGGGCAGAGAAGAGACCCAGTACTTC.

J is TRBJ1-1 and V is TRBV2; a possible D gene is TRBD1 (6 bases). Germline CDR1 reads SNHLY; CDR2 reads FYNNEI. The CDR3 extends over 14 amino acids. The V end lost 6 bases, the J end lost 2 bases, and 13 bases lay between the germline ends. In DNA, the CDR3 is TGTGCCAGCAGGGGCGGGGGCCTAAACACTGAAGCTTTCTTT. As protein: CASRGGGLNTEAFF.

Sample share makes this clone medium-sized. The junction departs from germline at one end; a sequencing error may be responsible. This chain connects TRBV6-8 to TRBJ2-2; possible D gene TRBD1, 6 bases. The CDR3 loop spans 16 amino acids. The V gene's germline CDR1 is MNHGY and CDR2 SAAAGT. Written as DNA, the CDR3 is TGTGCCATCAGTGTTATACAGGGTTTGGACACCGGGGAGCTGTTTTTT. Its translation is CAISVIQGLDTGELFF.

This clone showed up just a few times. DNA of the CDR3: TGTGCCAGCTCACCGCGGGGGGGAATCGGGAACACTGAAGCTTTCTTT. This gives the protein CASSPRGGIGNTEAFF. The V call is TRBV18, the J call TRBJ1-1; D might be TRBD1 (5 bases). The CDR3 is 16 amino acids. The V gene's germline CDR1 is KGHSH and CDR2 LQKENI. V was shortened by 3 bases and J by 1 base, with 15 bases between the two germline ends.

The gene calls are TRBV28 and TRBJ1-4; 7 bases fit TRBD1. V was clipped by 4 bases and J by 2 bases; unmatched bases: 4. Per the germline V gene, CDR1 is MDHEN and CDR2 is SYDVKM. There are 15 residues in the CDR3. The CDR3 here is CASSWGGGTNEKLFF. For the CDR3, the DNA is TGTGCCAGCAGTTGGGGAGGGGGCACTAATGAAAAACTGTTTTTT.

The chain recombines TRBV29-1 with TRBJ2-2, with D perhaps matching TRBD2 (6 bases). There are 14 residues in the CDR3. The V and J ends lost 6 bases and 3 bases respectively, with 14 bases between them. Germline values: CDR1 SQVTM, CDR2 ANQGSEA. CDR3 protein: CSVSLVADTGELFF. The DNA for the CDR3 is TGCAGCGTCAGTTTGGTAGCGGACACCGGGGAGCTGTTTTTT.

This clone has only a few counts. V usage is TRBV6-8 and J usage is TRBJ2-5; 10 bases line up with TRBD1. This CDR3 comprises 14 residues. Per germline, CDR1 MNHGY and CDR2 SAAAGT. The junction had 8 bases not matched to a gene; V was cut back by 10 bases and J by 3 bases. The CDR3 is CAISSGTGEETQYF. The CDR3, as DNA: TGTGCCATCAGCTCCGGGACAGGGGAAGAGACCCAGTACTTC.

This clone was detected only once. This rearrangement joins TRBV25-1 to TRBJ1-4, with D unclear. The ends were cut back, 4 bases at V and 0 bases at J, with 9 bases in the middle. Looked up from germline, CDR1 is MGHDK and CDR2 is SYGVNS. This CDR3 comprises 15 residues. The CDR3 coding sequence is TGTGCCAGCAGTGCGGCCAGTGCAACTAATGAAAAACTGTTTTTT. Protein sequence: CASSAASATNEKLFF.

This clone has more than one count but fewer than ten. J is TRBJ1-1 and V is TRBV6-8; D is uncertain. V lost 2 bases and J lost 6, with 16 bases in between. Germline-derived CDR1 and CDR2 are MNHGY and SAAAGT. The CDR3 is 15 amino acids. The CDR3, as DNA: TGTGCCAGCAGTTACGTAATCCGAAGGAGTTCTGAAGCTTTCTTT. Translation gives CASSYVIRRSSEAFF.

This clone was seen a few times. The V gene is TRBV9, the J gene TRBJ1-2; no firm D call. The CDR3 covers 12 residues. CDR1 is SGDLS and CDR2 is YYNGEE in the germline V gene. V shed 0 bases and J shed 2 bases, with 2 bases lying between them. CDR3 protein: CASSVDNYGYTF. DNA for the CDR3: TGTGCCAGCAGCGTAGACAACTATGGCTACACCTTC.

This clone was seen more than once but under ten times. This chain links TRBV6-8 with TRBJ1-2; D is ambiguous. V was pared by 0 bases and J by 7 bases, with 9 bases between. Germline-derived CDR1 and CDR2 are MNHGY and SAAAGT. The CDR3 totals 13 residues. The CDR3 DNA reads as TGTGCCAGCAGTTACTCTATCGCCAGTGGCTACACCTTC. Translated: CASSYSIASGYTF.

This clone came up once. The rearrangement uses TRBV28 and TRBJ2-2; no clear D. Per the germline V gene, CDR1 is MDHEN and CDR2 is SYDVKM. The CDR3 spans 12 residues. V was pared by 3 bases and J by 4 bases, with 3 bases between. The CDR3 protein is CASSFLTGELFF. Here the CDR3 DNA reads TGTGCCAGCAGTTTTCTCACCGGGGAGCTGTTTTTT.

The table lists this clone with a few counts. The CDR3: CASTKVGGGGYTF. CDR3 bases: TGTGCCAGCACTAAGGTGGGGGGCGGTGGCTACACCTTC. The chain uses TRBV28 and TRBJ1-2; a weak D match, TRBD1 (6 bases). Germline V lookup: CDR1 MDHEN, CDR2 SYDVKM. This CDR3 region has 13 residues. V shed 7 bases and J shed 7 bases, with 16 bases lying between them.

V usage is TRBV29-1 and J usage is TRBJ1-5; D unresolved. This CDR3 has 12 amino acids. From germline, CDR1 is SQVTM and CDR2 ANQGSEA. Trimming pared 4 bases from V and 5 bases from J, leaving 9 bases between. CDR3 protein: CSVGWRDQPQHF. CDR3 nucleotides: TGCAGCGTTGGCTGGAGGGATCAGCCCCAGCATTTT. The whole variable domain, filled in from reference TRBV29-1 and TRBJ1-5, reads SAVISQKPSRDICQRGTSLTIQCQVDSQVTMMFWYRQQPGQSLTLIATANQGSEATYESGFVIDKFPISRPNLTFSTLTVSNMSPEDSSIYLCSVGWRDQPQHFGDGTRLSIL.

The chain couples TRBV6-7 to TRBJ1-4; tentative D call: TRBD1 (6 bases). TRBV6-7 is sorted into the ORF group, with uncertain function. Trimming stripped 7 bases from V and 9 bases from J, with 18 bases between. This CDR3 has 14 amino acids. CDR3 bases: TGTGCCAGCAAGCCAGCCGGGACATCGAAAAAACTGTTTTTT. Amino acid sequence: CASKPAGTSKKLFF.

CDR3 nucleotides: TGTGCCAGCAGTACCGGGACAGGGGAAACTGAAGCTTTCTTT. Encoded protein: CASSTGTGETEAFF. The gene calls are TRBV11-3 and TRBJ1-1; 10 nucleotides line up with TRBD1. The V and J ends lost 6 bases and 5 bases, in that order; junction bases with no gene match: 6. This CDR3 spans 14 amino acids. Germline-derived CDR1 and CDR2 are SGHNT and YENEEA. Variable domain in full (rest from reference TRBV11-3 and TRBJ1-1): EAGVVQSPRYKIIEKKQPVAFWCNPISGHNTLYWYLQNLGQGPELLIRYENEEAVDDSQLPKDRFSAERLKGVDSTLKIQPAELGDSAVYLCASSTGTGETEAFFGQGTRLTVV.